This T cell receptor (beta chain) appears in the sequencing data of a study of blood T cell repertoires in COVID-19. The overall study: Acute-phase and convalescent COVID-19 samples originated in the United States, Italy and Spain.

CDR1 is SEHNR and CDR2 is FQNEAQ in the germline V gene (reference sequence). Trimming cost V 1 base and J 4 bases, with 10 bases left between them. This CDR3 region has 14 residues. Original methodology: Estimation of nucleated cell counts was performed using reference gene primer amplification. The repertoire was sequenced with immunoSEQ multiplex PCR; TCRdb's copy has only in-frame clones and lacks some. The D gene and trimming were derived from the DNA, and the V and J assignments and clone size from that table. The data hold 120,000 or so clones, with about nine tenths observed a single time. Sequencing used peripheral blood. This TCR derives from a woman in her seventies with acute or convalescent COVID-19. This chain joins TRBV7-9 and TRBJ1-2; no firm D call. Here the CDR3 reads CASSLGSQAYGYTF. CDR3 DNA: TGTGCCAGCAGCTTAGGGTCCCAGGCCTATGGCTACACCTTC.